Below are 2 T cell receptor beta chains sequenced from a single sample in a study of PD-1 blockade in classical Hodgkin lymphoma. The table came from immunoSEQ multiplex PCR; TCRdb's copy has only in-frame clones and leaves some out. The data contain about 25,000 clones, about 86% of them singletons. Time point given: cycle 4 day 1 (C4D1), after less than 7 weeks of nivolumab. Every patient was affected by relapse after autologous stem cell transplantation, while exposure to brentuximab vedotin was not uniform. The source was peripheral blood mononuclear cells (PBMCs), collected before the fourth cycle of nivolumab. These receptors were taken from a human donor with classical Hodgkin lymphoma.

This clone showed up just once. The chain links TRBV5-4 to TRBJ1-2, with 7 bases identical to TRBD1. Germline V gene lookup returns CDR1 SGHNT and CDR2 YYREEE (reference sequence). The CDR3 runs to 14 residues. Trimming took 4 bases from V and 7 from J; bases not matched to a gene: 10. This CDR3 is CASSARTGHFGYTF. CDR3 nucleotide sequence: TGTGCCAGCAGCGCCCGGACAGGTCATTTTGGCTACACCTTC. Full variable domain (outside the CDR3, taken from reference TRBV5-4 and TRBJ1-2): ETGVTQSPTHLIKTRGQQVTLRCSSQSGHNTVSWYQQALGQGPQFIFQYYREEENGRGNFPPRFSGLQFPNYSSELNVNALELDDSALYLCASSARTGHFGYTFGSGTRLTVV.

The chain is built from TRBV5-1 and TRBJ2-3; possibly TRBD2 for D (5 bases). Germline loops: CDR1 SGHRS, CDR2 YFSETQ. This CDR3 has 14 amino acids. Deletions cut 5 bases from V and 0 bases from J, with 10 bases between. CDR3 sequence reads: CASRSAASTDTQYF. The CDR3 region has the DNA TGCGCCAGCAGATCAGCGGCTAGCACAGATACGCAGTATTTT.